This T cell receptor beta chain comes out of a study of beta chain features in type 1 diabetes. This clone occurred a few times. Each donor gave one heparinised blood draw averaging roughly 100 mL. Researchers reported sorting CD4+ naive, central memory, regulatory and stem cell-like memory cells via CD45RO/CCR7/CD25/CD127/CD95/CD27. Germline V gene lookup returns CDR1 SGDLS and CDR2 YYNGEE. The V end lost 4 bases, the J end lost 5 bases, and 18 bases lay between the germline ends. This CDR3 spans 16 amino acids. Expressed TCRB transcripts were sequenced, since all the RNA that had been isolated was reverse transcribed. Assay used: immunoSEQ multiplex PCR; TCRdb lists only in-frame clones, some missing. Among nearly 350,000 clones, roughly 8% were seen once, and the ten largest hold more than 0.4%.

The sequence came from a woman under 30 in good health. Material for sequencing was central memory CD4+ T cells from blood. The genes are TRBV9 and TRBJ2-2; D is possibly TRBD1 (6 bases). In nucleotides, the CDR3 is TGTGCCAGCAGCTATAAACAGGGTACGGGGACCGGGGAGCTGTTTTTT. Encoded protein: CASSYKQGTGTGELFF.